The rows below give T cell receptor beta chains drawn from one sample of a study of blood T cell repertoires in COVID-19. Repertoires were generated with immunoSEQ multiplex PCR, while TCRdb's copy carries only in-frame clones and drops some. This table has roughly 250,000 clones, around four fifths appearing once. What was sequenced was peripheral blood. The receptors were sampled from a woman between 55 and 75 years old with active or convalescent COVID-19. Both conserved end residues are part of each CDR3. A D gene is named only where the DNA matches it firmly. Clone sizes are given selectively: once, few, many, or a class where the clone is expanded.

>-|-|TRBJ2-1|TRBV2
TGTGCCAGCAGCCCCTTTCGGTCTGAGCAGTTCTTC
CASSPFRSEQFF
>-|TRBD1|TRBJ1-3|TRBV15
TGTGCCACCAGCAGGGACAGGGGGTTCGGCGGAAACACCATATATTTT
CATSRDRGFGGNTIYF
>-|TRBD1|TRBJ1-1|TRBV5-1
TGCGCCAGCACCCCCTGGGACAGGAACACTGAAGCTTTCTTT
CASTPWDRNTEAFF
>-|TRBD1|TRBJ2-2|TRBV18
TGTGCCAGCTCACCCAGAACAGGGGACACCGGGGAGCTGTTTTTT
CASSPRTGDTGELFF
>few|TRBD1|TRBJ2-5|TRBV18
TGTGCCAGCTCACCAACAACCGGGACAGGGGGTTACCAAGTTGGGACCCAGTACTTC
CASSPTTGTGGYQVGTQYF
>-|TRBD1|TRBJ1-6|TRBV5-4
TGTGCCAGCAGCCCCGGGACAGTTAATTCACCCCTCCACTTT
CASSPGTVNSPLHF
>-|-|TRBJ2-5|TRBV3-1/TRBV3-2
TGTGCCAGCAGCCCACGCGTGGGCAGGAAAGAGACCCAGTACTTC
CASSPRVGRKETQYF
>-|-|TRBJ2-5|TRBV23-1
TGCGCCAGCAGTCAGGCTTGCGGGTACCAAGAGACCCAGTACTTC
CASSQACGYQETQYF
>-|TRBD2|TRBJ2-3|TRBV6-5
TGTGCCAGCAGTCGAACGGGACTAGCGGTACTATGGCAGTATTTT
CASSRTGLAVLWQYF
>-|-|TRBJ1-5|TRBV28
TGTGCCAGCAGTTTATGGTTCGAGAGAGGGGGTCAGCCCCAGCATTTT
CASSLWFERGGQPQHF
>-|TRBD2|TRBJ2-7|TRBV5-1
TGCGCCAGCAGGGCCGGGACTAGCAGCTACGAGCAGTACTTC
CASRAGTSSYEQYF
>-|TRBD2|TRBJ2-3|TRBV29-1
TGCAGCGTTGGGGGTAGCGGGGGGCCCTCCGATACGCAGTATTTT
CSVGGSGGPSDTQYF
>-|-|TRBJ2-7|TRBV7-8
TGTGCCAGCAGCTTAGGGTCCAGGGCCTCCTACGAGCAGTACTTC
CASSLGSRASYEQYF
>-|TRBD2|TRBJ2-2|TRBV9
TGTGCCAGCAGCGTAACCAGCGGGAGTGGCACCGGGGAGCTGTTTTTT
CASSVTSGSGTGELFF
>-|TRBD2|TRBJ2-7|TRBV3-1/TRBV3-2
TGTGCCAGCAGCCCGGGACTAGCGGGAAGGTACGAGCAGTACTTC
CASSPGLAGRYEQYF
>-|-|TRBJ2-7|TRBV3-1/TRBV3-2
TGTGCCAGCAGCCAAGGGGCGGGAAACTACGAGCAGTACTTC
CASSQGAGNYEQYF
>-|-|TRBJ1-2|TRBV13
TGTGCCAGCAGCTTGGGCAACTATGGCTACACCTTC
CASSLGNYGYTF
>-|-|TRBJ2-7|TRBV14
TGTGCCAGCAGTCGGGGTGCTTTCTCGGGGGAGCAGTACTTC
CASSRGAFSGEQYF